Following are 24 T cell receptor beta chains from one sample sequenced in a study of T cells in Graves' hyperthyroidism and ophthalmopathy. Using RNA transcripts as the source, TCR beta CDR3 regions were amplified. During a first-round RT-PCR of the TCR CDR3, the HTBI primer set was used. Each CDR3 protein is one row after TCRdb ran MiXCR on the multiplex PCR reads. The data contain about 600,000 distinct CDR3 sequences, around 16% of them singletons. The sequenced sample was blood. Receptors were obtained from a woman in her thirties or forties with Graves' ophthalmopathy.

At least ten counts were recorded for this clonotype. The V gene is TRBV20-1, the J gene TRBJ2-1; 7 bases fit TRBD2. This CDR3 contains 16 residues. J was trimmed by 9 bases and V by 5 bases; bases with no gene match: 19. Germline CDR1 reads DFQATT; CDR2 reads SNEGSKA (reference sequence). CDR3 nucleotides: TGCAGTGCTGCCCCGATTTTGGGGGGAGGGCCCGTTGAGCAGTTCTTC. Protein product: CSAAPILGGGPVEQFF.

This clonotype was observed a handful of times. The chain is built from TRBV11-2 and TRBJ1-6, with D unresolved. This CDR3 has 15 amino acids. Trimming left V 1 base short and J 11 bases short, with 15 bases between. Germline CDR1 is SGHAT and CDR2 is FQNNGV. CDR3 in amino acids: CASSLVTAPGTPLHF. CDR3 DNA sequence: TGTGCCAGCAGCTTAGTGACGGCTCCTGGGACACCCCTCCACTTT.

This clonotype was seen a handful of times. The CDR3 sequence is CSVVVTSGRRVDTQYF. CDR3 nucleotides: TGCAGCGTTGTGGTCACTAGCGGGCGACGGGTAGATACGCAGTATTTT. This rearrangement joins TRBV29-1 to TRBJ2-3; 9 bases agree with TRBD2. This CDR3 contains 16 residues. The J segment lost 5 bases and the V segment lost 4 bases, leaving 13 bases of the junction unmatched. Germline CDR1 SQVTM, CDR2 ANQGSEA.

This clonotype was detected ten times or more. V and J are TRBV11-2 and TRBJ2-1; 9 bases match TRBD1. Per the germline V gene, CDR1 is SGHAT and CDR2 is FQNNGV. V shed 5 bases, J shed 12 bases, and the junction held 11 bases outside the gene matches. The CDR3 loop spans 14 amino acids. CDR3 amino acids: CASSPGGQGFRQFF. The CDR3 DNA sequence: TGTGCCAGCAGCCCTGGGGGACAGGGATTCAGGCAGTTCTTC.

This clonotype showed up many times. The genes are TRBV2 and TRBJ1-2, with D maybe TRBD1 (5 bases). There are 18 residues in the CDR3. Between the trimmed V and J ends, which lost 3 bases and 7 bases, there was a span of 27 bases. Germline CDR1 is SNHLY and CDR2 is FYNNEI. CDR3 coding DNA: TGTGCCAGCAGTGACGGATACTACGGGACCTTCAGGCGGGGTGGCTACACCTTC. It encodes CASSDGYYGTFRRGGYTF.

The table lists this clonotype with many counts. V is TRBV20-1 and J is TRBJ2-7, with TRBD2 identical over 8 bases. The CDR3 totals 17 residues. The germline V gene encodes CDR1 DFQATT and CDR2 SNEGSKA (reference sequence). V lost 3 bases to trimming and J lost 2 bases; unmatched junction nucleotides: 15. CDR3 sequence (DNA): TGCAGTGCTAGGAGCTCCACCATTACTAGCGGCACCTACGAGCAGTACTTC. Protein product: CSARSSTITSGTYEQYF.

This clonotype has ten or more counts. This chain connects TRBV7-9 to TRBJ1-1; no reliable D call. The CDR3 runs 18 residues. CDR1 SEHNR and CDR2 FQNEAQ come from the germline V gene (reference sequence). Trimming removed 5 bases from V and 0 bases from J, with 22 bases in between. CDR3 in DNA: TGTGCCAGCAGCGCAGCAGAGATGGTGGGGATGATGAACACTGAAGCTTTCTTT. It codes for CASSAAEMVGMMNTEAFF.

This chain connects TRBV4-1 to TRBJ2-7; D is undetermined. Germline-derived CDR1 and CDR2 are MGHRA and YSYEKL. V was pared by 6 bases and J by 2 bases, with 14 bases between. The CDR3 length is 14 residues. This chain's CDR3 is CASSLQTQAYEQYF. The CDR3, as DNA: TGCGCCAGCAGTCTACAGACGCAAGCCTACGAGCAGTACTTC.

Details on this clonotype: A much larger clone is a single base away; this may be a read error. The V call is TRBV28, the J call TRBJ2-7; unclear D gene. Germline V CDR1 and CDR2: MDHEN, SYDVKM. CDR3 length equals 14 residues. Trimming left V 4 bases short and J 3 bases short, with 13 bases between. CDR3 DNA sequence: TGTGCCAGCAGTTCCCCGGTCCCGGACTACGAGCAGTACTTC. Protein: CASSSPVPDYEQYF.

This clonotype was picked up many times. The chain links TRBV30 to TRBJ2-1; the match to TRBD2 covers 9 bases. Germline CDR1 GTSNPN, CDR2 SVGIG (reference sequence). J gave up 10 bases and V 8 bases, and 3 bases lay outside the gene matches. The length of the CDR3 is 10 residues. The DNA of the CDR3 is TGTGCCGGTAGCGGGGGAGAGCAGTTCTTC. This gives the protein CAGSGGEQFF.

This clonotype was detected only a few times. The chain links TRBV6-4 to TRBJ1-1; D is undetermined. The CDR3 runs 13 residues. Per germline, CDR1 MRHNA and CDR2 SNTAGT. Deletions cut 8 bases from V and 5 bases from J, with 15 bases between. CDR3 region: CASSPSPQTEAFF. Here the CDR3 DNA reads TGTGCCAGCTCCCCCTCCCCGCAGACTGAAGCTTTCTTT.

This clonotype occurred a few times. The chain joins TRBV6-1 to TRBJ1-4, with D tentatively TRBD1 (6 bases). The ends were cut back, 3 bases at V and 7 bases at J, with 15 bases in the middle. The CDR3 is made up of 15 amino acids. CDR1 and CDR2 from the germline V gene are MNHNS and SASEGT. For the CDR3, the DNA is TGTGCCAGCAGTGAGCAACAGGGACGGGGTGAAAAACTGTTTTTT. Residues: CASSEQQGRGEKLFF.

The J gene is TRBJ2-1, the V gene TRBV5-1; D unclear. The V end lost 1 base, the J end lost 0 bases, and 17 bases lay between the germline ends. Germline V gives CDR1 SGHRS, CDR2 YFSETQ. The CDR3 extends over 18 amino acids. CDR3 bases: TGCGCCAGCAGCTTGAATGGGCCGCGAGTGGTCTCCTACAATGAGCAGTTCTTC. This codes for CASSLNGPRVVSYNEQFF.

This clonotype appeared many times. The chain has TRBV20-1 and TRBJ2-1, with 7 bases matching TRBD1. Germline V gene lookup returns CDR1 DFQATT and CDR2 SNEGSKA (reference sequence). The CDR3 contains 13 residues. The V and J ends lost 6 bases and 8 bases, in that order; junction bases with no gene match: 10. The CDR3 sequence: CSADPGQFDEQFF. The DNA for the CDR3 is TGCAGTGCGGACCCGGGACAGTTCGATGAGCAGTTCTTC.

This chain uses TRBV28 with TRBJ2-7, with 7 bases lining up with TRBD1. The CDR3 contains 14 residues. The V segment lost 7 bases and the J segment 6 bases; nucleotides outside the gene matches: 12. Germline assignment: CDR1 MDHEN and CDR2 SYDVKM. CDR3 bases: TGTGCCAGCACCCCCCCAGACAGGGAAGCCGAGCAGTACTTC. Protein sequence: CASTPPDREAEQYF.

This clonotype was counted between two and nine times. The chain carries TRBV6-1 and TRBJ1-1; weak D call: TRBD1 (6 bases). Per germline, CDR1 MNHNS and CDR2 SASEGT. The ends were cut back, 2 bases at V and 4 bases at J, with 14 bases in the middle. This CDR3 is 15 amino acids long. CDR3 sequence: CASSESQEGGTEAFF. CDR3 DNA: TGTGCCAGCAGTGAATCCCAGGAGGGGGGCACTGAAGCTTTCTTT.

The chain couples TRBV6-1 to TRBJ2-7; 9 bases agree with TRBD2. CDR1 and CDR2 from the germline V gene are MNHNS and SASEGT. This CDR3 spans 16 amino acids. The ends lost 6 bases at V and 6 bases at J; junction bases unmatched: 15. CDR3 DNA: TGTGCCAGCAGCCCCCGCCATAGCGGGAGATCTACCGAGCAGTACTTC. Translated, it gives CASSPRHSGRSTEQYF.

The table lists this clonotype with many counts. The rearrangement uses TRBV3-1 and TRBJ1-1, with TRBD1 matching over 8 bases. The germline CDR1 and CDR2 sequences are LGHDT and YNNKEL (reference sequence). The CDR3 has 15 amino acids. V lost 5 bases, J lost 0 bases, and 5 bases stayed unmatched. The CDR3 DNA follows: TGTGCCAGCAGCAAATCGACAGGGGTGAACACTGAAGCTTTCTTT. This sequence encodes CASSKSTGVNTEAFF.

This clonotype was counted many times. The chain employs TRBV11-2 and TRBJ2-1; D call uncertain. Trimming pared 4 bases from V and 6 bases from J, leaving 10 bases between. Germline CDR1 SGHAT, CDR2 FQNNGV. The CDR3 is 13 amino acids. The CDR3 spells CASSSGPTNEQFF. DNA of the CDR3: TGTGCCAGCAGCTCCGGACCTACCAATGAGCAGTTCTTC. The full variable domain, rest sourced from reference TRBV11-2 and TRBJ2-1, is EAGVAQSPRYKIIEKRQSVAFWCNPISGHATLYWYQQILGQGPKLLIQFQNNGVVDDSQLPKDRFSAERLKGVDSTLKIQPAKLEDSAVYLCASSSGPTNEQFFGPGTRLTVL.

This clonotype was detected ten times or more. The CDR3 loop reads CASSLGGGRADEQFF. The DNA of the CDR3 is TGCGCCAGCAGCTTGGGGGGCGGGAGGGCCGATGAGCAGTTCTTC. V and J are TRBV5-1 and TRBJ2-1; TRBD2 matches at 9 bases. Germline assignment: CDR1 SGHRS and CDR2 YFSETQ. V trimming: 0 bases; J trimming: 8 bases; junction bases outside the gene matches: 6. The CDR3 spans 15 residues.

The CDR3 loop reads CASSLGRGLAREGTQYF. The CDR3 coding sequence is TGTGCCAGCAGCCTGGGGCGTGGACTAGCCAGGGAGGGGACCCAGTACTTC. This chain joins TRBV7-9 and TRBJ2-5; TRBD2 aligns across 8 bases. There are 17 residues in the CDR3. Germline values: CDR1 SEHNR, CDR2 FQNEAQ (reference sequence). J was trimmed by 7 bases and V by 5 bases; bases with no gene match: 18.

This clonotype was recorded a few times. The genes are TRBV7-2 and TRBJ2-2, with 8 bases matching TRBD2. V lost 5 bases to trimming and J lost 8 bases; unmatched junction nucleotides: 7. This CDR3 is built from 14 residues. Per the germline V gene, CDR1 is SGHTA and CDR2 is FQGNSA. CDR3: CASSQLAARGELFF. CDR3 nucleotide sequence: TGTGCCAGCAGCCAACTAGCGGCTCGTGGGGAGCTGTTTTTT.

This clonotype was counted ten times or more. The V call is TRBV15, the J call TRBJ2-3; no clear D gene. This CDR3 is built from 14 residues. In germline, CDR1 is LNHNV, CDR2 YYDKDF (reference sequence). V dropped 0 bases and J dropped 4 bases, with 8 bases sitting between them. The CDR3 is CATSRDRGADTQYF. CDR3 DNA sequence: TGTGCCACCAGCAGAGATCGAGGAGCAGATACGCAGTATTTT.

The CDR3 coding sequence is TGTGCCATCGGGAACCGACTACAAGGAGATACGCAGTATTTT. Its translation: CAIGNRLQGDTQYF. The chain couples TRBV10-3 to TRBJ2-3, with D perhaps matching TRBD2 (5 bases). Germline-derived CDR1 and CDR2 are ENHRY and SYGVKD. This CDR3 has 14 amino acids. Trimming removed 8 bases at V and 5 bases at J, with 17 bases between.